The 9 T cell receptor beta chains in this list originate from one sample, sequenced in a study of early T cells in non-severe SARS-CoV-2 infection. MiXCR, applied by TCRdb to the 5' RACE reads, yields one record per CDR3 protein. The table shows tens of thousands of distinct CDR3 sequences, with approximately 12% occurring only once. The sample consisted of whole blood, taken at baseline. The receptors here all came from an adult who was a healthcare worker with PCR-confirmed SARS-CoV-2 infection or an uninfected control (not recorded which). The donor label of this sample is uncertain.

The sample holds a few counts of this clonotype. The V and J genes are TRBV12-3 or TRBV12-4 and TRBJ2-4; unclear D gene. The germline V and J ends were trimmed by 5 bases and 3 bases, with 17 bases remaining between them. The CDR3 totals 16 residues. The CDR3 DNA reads TGTGCCAGCAGTCCCCTGGGCACCCCAAACAAAAACATTCAGTACTTC. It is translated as CASSPLGTPNKNIQYF.

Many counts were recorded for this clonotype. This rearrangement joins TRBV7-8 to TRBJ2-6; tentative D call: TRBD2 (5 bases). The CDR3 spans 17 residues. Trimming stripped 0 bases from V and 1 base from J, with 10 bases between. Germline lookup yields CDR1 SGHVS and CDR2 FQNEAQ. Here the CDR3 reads CASSLARRYSGANVLTF. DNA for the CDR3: TGTGCCAGCAGCTTAGCGCGGAGGTATTCTGGGGCCAACGTCCTGACTTTC.

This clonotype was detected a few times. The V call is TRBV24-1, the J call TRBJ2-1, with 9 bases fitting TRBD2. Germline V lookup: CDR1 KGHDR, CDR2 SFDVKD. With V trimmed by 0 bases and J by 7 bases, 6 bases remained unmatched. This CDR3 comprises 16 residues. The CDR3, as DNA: TGTGCCACCAGTGATTTGGCGGGGGGGCCCGGTAATGAGCAGTTCTTC. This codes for CATSDLAGGPGNEQFF.

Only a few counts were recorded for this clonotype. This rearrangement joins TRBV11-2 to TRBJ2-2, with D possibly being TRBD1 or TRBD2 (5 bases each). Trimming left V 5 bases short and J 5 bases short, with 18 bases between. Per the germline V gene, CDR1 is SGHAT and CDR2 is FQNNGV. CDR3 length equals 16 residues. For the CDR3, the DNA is TGTGCCAGCAGCCCGAGCTCGGGGCCGGGAACCGGGGAGCTGTTTTTT. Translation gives CASSPSSGPGTGELFF.

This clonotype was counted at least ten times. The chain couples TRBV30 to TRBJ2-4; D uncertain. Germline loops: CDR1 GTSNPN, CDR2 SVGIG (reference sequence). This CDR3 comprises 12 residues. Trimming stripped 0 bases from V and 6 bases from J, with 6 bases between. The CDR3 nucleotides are TGTGCCTGGAGTGTACAAGGAAACATTCAGTACTTC. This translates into CAWSVQGNIQYF.

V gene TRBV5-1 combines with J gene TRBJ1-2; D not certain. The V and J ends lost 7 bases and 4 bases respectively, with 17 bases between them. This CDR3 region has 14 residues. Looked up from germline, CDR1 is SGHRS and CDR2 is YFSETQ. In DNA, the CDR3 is TGCGCCAGCCTCCCCGGTGGCGGGAGCTATGGCTACACCTTC. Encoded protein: CASLPGGGSYGYTF.

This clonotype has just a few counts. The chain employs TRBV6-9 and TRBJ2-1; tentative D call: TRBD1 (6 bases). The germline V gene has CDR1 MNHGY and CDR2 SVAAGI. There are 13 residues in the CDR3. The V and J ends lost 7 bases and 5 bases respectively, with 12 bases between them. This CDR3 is CASTRDTDNEQFF. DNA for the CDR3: TGTGCCAGCACCCGGGACACCGACAATGAGCAGTTCTTC.

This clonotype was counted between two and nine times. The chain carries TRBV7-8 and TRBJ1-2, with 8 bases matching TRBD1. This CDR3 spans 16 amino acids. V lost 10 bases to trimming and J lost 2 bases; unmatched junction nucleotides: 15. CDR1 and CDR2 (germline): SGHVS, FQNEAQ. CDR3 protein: CATFLDRQGLNYGYTF. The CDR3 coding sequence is TGTGCCACCTTCCTGGACCGACAGGGGTTAAACTATGGCTACACCTTC.

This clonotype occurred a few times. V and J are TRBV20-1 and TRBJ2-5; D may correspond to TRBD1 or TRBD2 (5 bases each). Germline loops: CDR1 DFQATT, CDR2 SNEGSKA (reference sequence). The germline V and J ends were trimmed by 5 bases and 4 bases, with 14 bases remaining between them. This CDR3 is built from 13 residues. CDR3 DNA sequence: TGCAGTGCTCGGGGACGGCAAACAGAGACCCAGTACTTC. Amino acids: CSARGRQTETQYF.